Listed below are T cell receptor beta chains from one sample, sequenced in a study of blood T cell repertoires in COVID-19. Profiled with immunoSEQ multiplex PCR; TCRdb holds only in-frame clones, not every one. The sample holds over 60,000 clones; 80% to 95% are singletons and the top ten take approximately 5.5%. Sequenced sample: peripheral blood. The receptors stem from a human donor in a cohort sampled during active COVID-19. Both conserved end residues are part of each CDR3. Expanded clones are given a class, and other clones once, few, many or no size at all.

>.|TRBJ1-2|TRBV12-3/TRBV12-4
CASSLEGGPFYTF
>.|TRBJ1-5|TRBV28
CASSTLGGGDNQPQHF
>.|TRBJ2-1|TRBV9
CASSVEVGEQFF
>.|TRBJ1-3|TRBV11-3
CASSRGQESGNTIYF
>.|TRBJ2-2|TRBV28
CASSLFGTGELFF
>.|TRBJ2-3|TRBV28
CASSSVNTDTQYF
>.|TRBJ2-4|TRBV2
CASSIAGVVSDF
>.|TRBJ1-6|TRBV6-5
CASRGDRGSSPLHF
>.|TRBJ2-2|TRBV18
CASISTGANTGELFF
>.|TRBJ1-3|TRBV10-3
CAISRNPDRGGDTIYF
>.|TRBJ1-6|TRBV2
CASSLEGSYNSPLHF
>.|TRBJ2-5|TRBV30
CAWSRGAKETQYF
>.|TRBJ2-7|TRBV7-8
CASRQGSYEQYF
>.|TRBJ1-6|TRBV28
CASSSRTGGSPLHF
>.|TRBJ1-1|TRBV19
CASSITLMNTEAFF
>.|TRBJ2-7|TRBV7-6
CASSSDSTSPSYEQYF
>.|TRBJ2-2|TRBV10-3
CATSGREGAAGELFF
>.|TRBJ1-6|TRBV6-5
CASRGTGVSPLHF
>.|TRBJ1-4|TRBV9
CASSHRQGAATNEKLFF
>.|TRBJ1-1|TRBV3-1/TRBV3-2
CASSQKTVNTEAFF
>.|TRBJ2-2|TRBV5-1
CASSPKLAAGELFF
>.|TRBJ2-7|TRBV23-1
CASSQSWEREQYF
>.|TRBJ1-4|TRBV6-4
CAIPTGGLALNEKLFF
>once|TRBJ2-5|TRBV6-5
CATSGGGSETQYF
>.|TRBJ2-7|TRBV6-5
CATGTVVGEQYF
>.|TRBJ1-4|TRBV5-1
CASSPGGVSTNEKLFF
>.|TRBJ1-1|TRBV19
CASNWARNTEAFF
>few|TRBJ1-2|TRBV28
CASTTAGRAGYTF
>.|TRBJ2-2|TRBV5-1
CASSPEGTGELFF
>few|TRBJ1-5|TRBV6-6
CAEREQVDQPQHF
>.|TRBJ1-1|TRBV27
CASSNQGLPEAFF
>.|TRBJ2-5|TRBV25-1
CASSESVTEWWKTQYF
>few|TRBJ1-5|TRBV30
CAWNEGQGDQPQHF
>.|TRBJ2-7|TRBV30
CAWSVTARGYEQYF
>.|TRBJ2-7|TRBV6-5
CASSTIGGAYEQYF
>.|TRBJ2-7|TRBV5-1
CASSLGPSASYEQYF
>.|TRBJ2-3|TRBV9
CASSTLGGVTDTQYF
>.|TRBJ2-5|TRBV23-1
CASSQSRTSGGRETQYF
>.|TRBJ2-1|TRBV19
CASSMGRGGEQFF
>.|TRBJ2-1|TRBV5-1
CASSLEGASYNEQFF